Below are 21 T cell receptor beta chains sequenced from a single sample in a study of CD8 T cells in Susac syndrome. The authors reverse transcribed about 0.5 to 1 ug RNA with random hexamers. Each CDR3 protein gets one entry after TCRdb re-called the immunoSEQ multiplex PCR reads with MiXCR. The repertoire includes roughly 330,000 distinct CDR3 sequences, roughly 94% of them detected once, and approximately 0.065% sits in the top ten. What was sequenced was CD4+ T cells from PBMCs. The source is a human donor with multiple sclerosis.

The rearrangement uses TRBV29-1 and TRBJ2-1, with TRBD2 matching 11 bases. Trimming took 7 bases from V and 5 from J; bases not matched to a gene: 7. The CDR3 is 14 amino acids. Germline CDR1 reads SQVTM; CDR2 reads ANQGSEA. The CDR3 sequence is CSGELAGADNEQFF. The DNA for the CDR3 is TGCAGCGGAGAACTAGCGGGAGCGGACAATGAGCAGTTCTTC.

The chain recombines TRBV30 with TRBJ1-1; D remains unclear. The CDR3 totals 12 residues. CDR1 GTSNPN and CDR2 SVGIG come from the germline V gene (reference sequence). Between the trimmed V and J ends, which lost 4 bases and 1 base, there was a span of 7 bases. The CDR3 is CAWNPRNTEAFF. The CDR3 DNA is TGTGCCTGGAATCCCAGGAACACTGAAGCTTTCTTT.

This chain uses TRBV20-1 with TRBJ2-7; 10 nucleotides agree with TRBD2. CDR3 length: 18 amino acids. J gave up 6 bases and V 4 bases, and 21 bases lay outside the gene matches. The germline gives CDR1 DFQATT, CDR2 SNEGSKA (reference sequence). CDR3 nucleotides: TGCAGTGCTATACTCAGCGGGAGGGCCAGTCCCCGCAGGCGCGAGCAGTACTTC. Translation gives CSAILSGRASPRRREQYF.

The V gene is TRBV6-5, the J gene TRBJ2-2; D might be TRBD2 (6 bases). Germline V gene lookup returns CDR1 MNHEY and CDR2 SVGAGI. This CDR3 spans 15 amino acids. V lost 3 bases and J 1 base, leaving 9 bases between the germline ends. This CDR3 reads CASSYGTLNTGELFF. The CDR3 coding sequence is TGTGCCAGCAGTTATGGGACTCTGAACACCGGGGAGCTGTTTTTT.

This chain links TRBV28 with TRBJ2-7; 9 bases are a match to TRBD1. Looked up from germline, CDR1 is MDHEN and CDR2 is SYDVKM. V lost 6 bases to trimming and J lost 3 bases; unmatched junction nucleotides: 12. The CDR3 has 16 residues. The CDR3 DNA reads TGTGCCAGCAGAGATACTGGGACAGGGAAACACTACGAGCAGTACTTC. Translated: CASRDTGTGKHYEQYF.

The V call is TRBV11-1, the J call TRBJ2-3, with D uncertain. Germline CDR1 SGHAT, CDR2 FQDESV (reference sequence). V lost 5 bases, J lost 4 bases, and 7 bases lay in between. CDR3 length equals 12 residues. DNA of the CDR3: TGTGCCAGCAGCATGGTTTCAGATACGCAGTATTTT. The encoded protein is CASSMVSDTQYF. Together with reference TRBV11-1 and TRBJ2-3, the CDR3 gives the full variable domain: EAEVAQSPRYKITEKSQAVAFWCDPISGHATLYWYRQILGQGPELLVQFQDESVVDDSQLPKDRFSAERLKGVDSTLKIQPAELGDSAMYLCASSMVSDTQYFGPGTRLTVL.

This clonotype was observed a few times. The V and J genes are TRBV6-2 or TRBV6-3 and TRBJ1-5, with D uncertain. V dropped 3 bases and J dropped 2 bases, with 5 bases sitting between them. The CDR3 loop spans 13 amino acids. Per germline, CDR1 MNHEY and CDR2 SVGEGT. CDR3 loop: CASSYDGNQPQHF. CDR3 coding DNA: TGTGCCAGCAGTTATGACGGCAATCAGCCCCAGCATTTT.

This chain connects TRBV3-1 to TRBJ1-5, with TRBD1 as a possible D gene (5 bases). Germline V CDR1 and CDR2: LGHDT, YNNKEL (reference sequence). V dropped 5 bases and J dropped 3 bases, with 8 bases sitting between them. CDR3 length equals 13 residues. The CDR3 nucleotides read TGTGCCAGCAGCGGGGACCTCAATCAGCCCCAGCATTTT. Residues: CASSGDLNQPQHF.

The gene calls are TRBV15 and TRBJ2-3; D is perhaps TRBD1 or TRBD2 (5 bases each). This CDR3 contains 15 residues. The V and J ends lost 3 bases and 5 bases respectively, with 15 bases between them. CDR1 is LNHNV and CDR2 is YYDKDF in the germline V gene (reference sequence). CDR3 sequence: CATSSPRWDGDTQYF. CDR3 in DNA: TGTGCCACCAGCAGCCCGCGATGGGACGGAGATACGCAGTATTTT.

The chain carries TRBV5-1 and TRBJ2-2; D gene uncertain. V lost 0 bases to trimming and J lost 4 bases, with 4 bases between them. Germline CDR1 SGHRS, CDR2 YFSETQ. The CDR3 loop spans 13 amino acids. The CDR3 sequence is CASSLDFTGELFF. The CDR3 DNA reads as TGCGCCAGCAGCTTGGACTTCACCGGGGAGCTGTTTTTT.

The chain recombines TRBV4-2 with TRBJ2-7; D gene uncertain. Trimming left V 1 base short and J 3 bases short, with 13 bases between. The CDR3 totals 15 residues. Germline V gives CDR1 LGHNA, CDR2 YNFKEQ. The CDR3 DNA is TGTGCCAGCAGCCAAGGAATGGCTACTCACTACGAGCAGTACTTC. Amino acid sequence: CASSQGMATHYEQYF.

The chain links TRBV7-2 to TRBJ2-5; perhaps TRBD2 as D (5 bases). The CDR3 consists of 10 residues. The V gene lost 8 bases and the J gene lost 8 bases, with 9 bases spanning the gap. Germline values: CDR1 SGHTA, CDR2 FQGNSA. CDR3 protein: CASAGATQYF. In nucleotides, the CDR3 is TGTGCCAGCGCGGGCGCCACCCAGTACTTC.

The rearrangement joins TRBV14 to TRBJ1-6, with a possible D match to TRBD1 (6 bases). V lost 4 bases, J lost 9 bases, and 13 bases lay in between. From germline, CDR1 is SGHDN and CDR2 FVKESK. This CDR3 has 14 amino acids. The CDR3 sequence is CASSPGQYASPLHF. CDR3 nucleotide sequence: TGTGCCAGCAGCCCCGGACAGTACGCTTCACCCCTCCACTTT.

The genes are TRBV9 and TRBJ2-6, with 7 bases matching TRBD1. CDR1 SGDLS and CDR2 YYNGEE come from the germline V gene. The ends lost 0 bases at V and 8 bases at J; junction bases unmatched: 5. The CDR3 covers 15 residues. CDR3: CASSVVRGLTNVLTF. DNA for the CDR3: TGTGCCAGCAGCGTAGTAAGGGGGCTGACCAACGTCCTGACTTTC.

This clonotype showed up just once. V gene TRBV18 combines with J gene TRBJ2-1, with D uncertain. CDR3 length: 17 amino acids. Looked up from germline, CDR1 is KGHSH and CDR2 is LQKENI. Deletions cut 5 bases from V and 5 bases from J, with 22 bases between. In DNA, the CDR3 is TGTGCCAGCTCATCCCAAGCCGGGTCCCCAGGCAACAATGAGCAGTTCTTC. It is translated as CASSSQAGSPGNNEQFF.

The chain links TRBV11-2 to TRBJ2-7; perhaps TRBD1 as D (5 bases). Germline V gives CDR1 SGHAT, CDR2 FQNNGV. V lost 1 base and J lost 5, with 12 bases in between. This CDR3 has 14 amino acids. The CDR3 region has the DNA TGTGCCAGCAGCTTAGGGACACCTGGGGACGAGCAGTACTTC. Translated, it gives CASSLGTPGDEQYF.

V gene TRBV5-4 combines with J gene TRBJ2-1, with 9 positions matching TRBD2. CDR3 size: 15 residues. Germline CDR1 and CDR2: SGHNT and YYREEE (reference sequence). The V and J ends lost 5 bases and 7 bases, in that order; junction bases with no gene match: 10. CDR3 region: CASSLAGASGNEQFF. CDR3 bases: TGTGCCAGCAGTTTAGCGGGGGCCTCTGGGAATGAGCAGTTCTTC.

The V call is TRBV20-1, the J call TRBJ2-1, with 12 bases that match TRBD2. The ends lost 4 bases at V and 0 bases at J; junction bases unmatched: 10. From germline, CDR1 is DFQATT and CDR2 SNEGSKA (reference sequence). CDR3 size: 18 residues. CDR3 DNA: TGCAGTGCTACCCGACTAGCGGGAGATCCCGACTCCTACAATGAGCAGTTCTTC. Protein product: CSATRLAGDPDSYNEQFF.

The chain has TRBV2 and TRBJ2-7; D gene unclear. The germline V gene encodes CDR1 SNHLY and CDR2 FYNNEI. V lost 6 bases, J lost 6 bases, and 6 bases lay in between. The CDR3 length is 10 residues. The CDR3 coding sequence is TGTGCCAGCAGGATTCTCGAGCAGTACTTC. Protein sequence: CASRILEQYF.

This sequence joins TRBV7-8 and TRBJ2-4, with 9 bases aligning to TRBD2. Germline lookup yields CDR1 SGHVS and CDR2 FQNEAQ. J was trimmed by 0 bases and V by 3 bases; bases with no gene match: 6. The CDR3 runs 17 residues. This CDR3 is CASSFLAGQLAKNIQYF. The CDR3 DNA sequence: TGTGCCAGCAGCTTCCTAGCGGGGCAACTAGCCAAAAACATTCAGTACTTC.

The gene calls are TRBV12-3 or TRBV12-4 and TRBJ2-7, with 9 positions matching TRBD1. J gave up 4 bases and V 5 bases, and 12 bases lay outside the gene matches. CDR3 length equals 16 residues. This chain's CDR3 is CASSPLGTGFLYEQYF. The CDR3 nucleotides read TGTGCCAGCAGTCCGCTCGGGACAGGGTTTTTGTACGAGCAGTACTTC.